A selection of T cell receptor beta chains follows, all from one sample in a study of blood T cell repertoires in COVID-19. TCRdb's table, derived via immunoSEQ multiplex PCR, lists solely in-frame clones and lacks some. In the table there are 250,000 to 300,000 clones, around 85% of which are singletons. Sequencing was performed on peripheral blood. The origin of the receptors is a woman between 70 and 85 years old with acute or convalescent COVID-19. Each CDR3 is given with its conserved first and last residue. D genes are given only for firm matches. Only some rows state a clone size, as once, few, many or a class for expanded clones.

cdr3_nt	cdr3_aa	d_call	v_call	j_call	clone_size
TGTGCCAGCAGCTCCCGGACAGCCGGGGATTCACCCCTCCACTTT	CASSSRTAGDSPLHF	-	TRBV7-8	TRBJ1-6	-
TGTGCCACCAGGGGAGTTTCCTCCGGGGAGCTGTTTTTT	CATRGVSSGELFF	-	TRBV24-1	TRBJ2-2	once
TGTGCCAGCAGTTATTTAAACACTGAAGCTTTCTTT	CASSYLNTEAFF	-	TRBV6-5	TRBJ1-1	-
TGTGCCAGCAGTTGGGGCAGATACAATGAGCAGTTCTTC	CASSWGRYNEQFF	-	TRBV12-3/TRBV12-4	TRBJ2-1	-
TGTGCCAGTCTACAGGGTAGCAATCAGCCCCAGCATTTT	CASLQGSNQPQHF	-	TRBV6-5	TRBJ1-5	-
TGCGCCAGCACCCCAGGGGGCGGCACTGAAGCTTTCTTT	CASTPGGGTEAFF	TRBD1	TRBV5-1	TRBJ1-1	once
TGTGCCAGCAGCGGAGGGCCCATCCGCGACAGCATTCAGTACTTC	CASSGGPIRDSIQYF	-	TRBV7-9	TRBJ2-4	-
TGCGCCAGCAGTCTCGGGACAGAGAATAATTCACCCCTCCACTTT	CASSLGTENNSPLHF	TRBD1	TRBV10-2	TRBJ1-6	-
TGTGCCACCAGCTACGTCCAGACAGGCCCTTGGGGCTACACCTTC	CATSYVQTGPWGYTF	-	TRBV15	TRBJ1-2	-
TGTGCCAGCAGTGCGGAGGGGCGTCAGCCCCAGCATTTT	CASSAEGRQPQHF	-	TRBV2	TRBJ1-5	-
TGTGCCAGCAGGCGGGGGGGCCCCGCAGATACGCAGTATTTT	CASRRGGPADTQYF	TRBD2	TRBV11-2	TRBJ2-3	-
TGTGCCAGCAGTTACTTCAAGACAGTCGAATCACCCCTCCACTTT	CASSYFKTVESPLHF	-	TRBV6-5	TRBJ1-6	few
TGTGCCAGCAGCTTGGGACAGAGTAATTCACCCCTCCACTTT	CASSLGQSNSPLHF	TRBD1	TRBV11-3	TRBJ1-6	once
TGCGCCAGCAGCGGCCGAACTAGCGGGGGGCTAAACACCGGGGAGCTGTTTTTT	CASSGRTSGGLNTGELFF	TRBD2	TRBV5-1	TRBJ2-2	-
TGTGCCAGCAGCGCCCGGGGGGACTACGAGCAGTACTTC	CASSARGDYEQYF	-	TRBV21-1	TRBJ2-7	many
TGTGCCATCAGAAGCACAGGGGGGAAAGAGACCCAGTACTTC	CAIRSTGGKETQYF	TRBD1	TRBV10-3	TRBJ2-5	-
TGTGCCAGCAGTCGAGACAGGGGAGAGACAAACACCATATATTTT	CASSRDRGETNTIYF	TRBD1	TRBV2	TRBJ1-3	few
TGTGCCAGCAGCCAGCCAGGGGGCCACTATGGCTACACCTTC	CASSQPGGHYGYTF	TRBD1	TRBV3-1/TRBV3-2	TRBJ1-2	-
TGTGCCAGCAGTAGAATGGGACTTACTTTATGGAATGAGCAGTTCTTC	CASSRMGLTLWNEQFF	-	TRBV5-6	TRBJ2-1	-
TGCGCCAGCAGTGTAACCCCGAGGGAGCAGTACTTC	CASSVTPREQYF	-	TRBV10-2	TRBJ2-7	-
TGTGCCAGCAGCCGGGACAGGGGAGAGGTAGCTTTCTTT	CASSRDRGEVAFF	TRBD1	TRBV7-8	TRBJ1-1	-
TGTGCCAGCAGCGCGGACAGGGGGCTGAATGAGCAGTTCTTC	CASSADRGLNEQFF	TRBD1	TRBV7-8	TRBJ2-1	-
TGTGCCTGGAGTGGGGAGATGAACACTGAAGCTTTCTTT	CAWSGEMNTEAFF	-	TRBV30	TRBJ1-1	-
TGCGCCAGCAGCCAGGAGGATGGGTTTCCAATCGGCTCTGGAAACACCATATATTTT	CASSQEDGFPIGSGNTIYF	-	TRBV4-1	TRBJ1-3	-
TGTGCCAGCAGTTTACACAGGGATGGCTACACCTTC	CASSLHRDGYTF	-	TRBV12-3/TRBV12-4	TRBJ1-2	-
TGTGCCAGCTCACCTTTGAGTCTTCCGACTAATGAAAAACTGTTTTTT	CASSPLSLPTNEKLFF	-	TRBV18	TRBJ1-4	-
TGTGCCACCAGTGATAGCCGAGGGACAGGAGACGGCTACACCTTC	CATSDSRGTGDGYTF	TRBD1	TRBV24-1	TRBJ1-2	-
TGCGCCAGCAGCTTGTCGGGACAGGGACTTTACGAGCAGTACTTC	CASSLSGQGLYEQYF	TRBD1	TRBV5-1	TRBJ2-7	once
TGTGCCAGCTCACCCTTGCCGGGGACAGGGGCTGAGGGCAATCAGCCCCAGCATTTT	CASSPLPGTGAEGNQPQHF	TRBD1	TRBV18	TRBJ1-5	-
TGTGCCAGCAGCTTTGGAGCGGGGGGACCGCGGTTAAACGAGCAGTTCTTC	CASSFGAGGPRLNEQFF	TRBD2	TRBV7-9	TRBJ2-1	-
TGTGCCAGCAGCTTAGATCTAAACACAGATACGCAGTATTTT	CASSLDLNTDTQYF	-	TRBV11-3	TRBJ2-3	-
TGTGCCAGCACCTTAGAGGGGAGGAGCTATGGCTACACCTTC	CASTLEGRSYGYTF	-	TRBV2	TRBJ1-2	-
TGCGCCAGCAGAGACCTAGGGGGCCACTATGGCTACACCTTC	CASRDLGGHYGYTF	TRBD1	TRBV10-2	TRBJ1-2	-
TGCGCCAGCAGCATTGCGCCGACAGGGGGTAACACTGAAGCTTTCTTT	CASSIAPTGGNTEAFF	TRBD1	TRBV5-1	TRBJ1-1	-
TGCGCCAGCAGCCAACGGGGGGGGCCCGACACCGGGGAGCTGTTTTTT	CASSQRGGPDTGELFF	TRBD2	TRBV4-1	TRBJ2-2	-
TGTGCCTGGAGCCCAGCGGACAGAAACAATGAGCAGTTCTTC	CAWSPADRNNEQFF	-	TRBV30	TRBJ2-1	-
TGTGCCAGTTCACCCGACAGACTCGAGCAGTACTTC	CASSPDRLEQYF	-	TRBV18	TRBJ2-7	-
TGTGCCAGCTCACCGCGGGGTAGGAATGAGCAGTTCTTC	CASSPRGRNEQFF	-	TRBV18	TRBJ2-1	-
TGCGCCAGCAGCCTCCCCTCGGGGACAGATACGCAGTATTTT	CASSLPSGTDTQYF	-	TRBV5-1	TRBJ2-3	-
TGTGCCAGCAGCACCCGAGTGGCCCCCAGGGGAAATGGCTACACCTTC	CASSTRVAPRGNGYTF	-	TRBV5-8	TRBJ1-2	-
TGTGCCAGCAGAAAGACACCGAACTATGGCTACACCTTC	CASRKTPNYGYTF	-	TRBV12-3/TRBV12-4	TRBJ1-2	-
TGTGCCAGCAGCTTAGAGCGCGGGGGGGCCCCCGGGGAGCTGTTTTTT	CASSLERGGAPGELFF	TRBD2	TRBV7-6	TRBJ2-2	-
TGTGCCTGGTCGGACAGGTTGGACACTGAAGCTTTCTTT	CAWSDRLDTEAFF	TRBD1	TRBV30	TRBJ1-1	once
TGTGCCAGCAGCCCCCAGGGTACCATGAACACTGAAGCTTTCTTT	CASSPQGTMNTEAFF	-	TRBV3-1/TRBV3-2	TRBJ1-1	once
TGCAGCGTGAAGGGGGCCAACATCTACGAGCAGTACTTC	CSVKGANIYEQYF	TRBD1	TRBV29-1	TRBJ2-7	-
TGTGCCAGCCTTCCCTGGGGGACAGGGGCCTCTGGGGCCAACGTCCTGACTTTC	CASLPWGTGASGANVLTF	TRBD1	TRBV7-9	TRBJ2-6	-
TGCAGCGTTGAAATCCCCGGGGGTTCGTACGAGCAGTACTTC	CSVEIPGGSYEQYF	-	TRBV29-1	TRBJ2-7	-
TGTGCCAGCTCACCTCGGACTAGCGGGGGGGCTGAGGAGCTCTTC	CASSPRTSGGAEELF	TRBD2	TRBV18	TRBJ2-1	once
TGTGCCAGCACCGCTTCCTGGGGGGTGGAAAACACTGAAGCTTTCTTT	CASTASWGVENTEAFF	-	TRBV28	TRBJ1-1	-
TGTGCCAGCAGCTCTCGGACACCGAACTATGGCTACACCTTC	CASSSRTPNYGYTF	-	TRBV6-5	TRBJ1-2	-
TGTGCCAGCAGCCACTCCGGGACAGTCCCTACGGAGCAGTACTTC	CASSHSGTVPTEQYF	TRBD1	TRBV13	TRBJ2-7	-